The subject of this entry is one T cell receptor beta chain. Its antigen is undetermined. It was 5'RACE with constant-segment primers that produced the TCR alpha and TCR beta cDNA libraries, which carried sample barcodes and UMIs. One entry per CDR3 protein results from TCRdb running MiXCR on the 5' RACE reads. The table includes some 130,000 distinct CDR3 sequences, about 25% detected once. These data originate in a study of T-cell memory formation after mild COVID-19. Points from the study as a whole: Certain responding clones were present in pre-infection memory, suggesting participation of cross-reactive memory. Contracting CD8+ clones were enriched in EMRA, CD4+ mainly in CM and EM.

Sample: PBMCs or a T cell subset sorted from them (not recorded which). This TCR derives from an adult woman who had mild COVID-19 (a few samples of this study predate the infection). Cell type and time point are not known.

In DNA form, the CDR3 reads TGCAGTGCCCTGTCTGAGCGGGGCTCCTACGAGCAGTACTTC. This translates into CSALSERGSYEQYF. This chain connects TRBV20-1 to TRBJ2-7; 7 nucleotides match TRBD2. Trimming cost V 6 bases and J 0 bases; bases outside gene matches: 8. Germline values: CDR1 DFQATT, CDR2 SNEGSKA (reference sequence). CDR3 size: 14 residues.